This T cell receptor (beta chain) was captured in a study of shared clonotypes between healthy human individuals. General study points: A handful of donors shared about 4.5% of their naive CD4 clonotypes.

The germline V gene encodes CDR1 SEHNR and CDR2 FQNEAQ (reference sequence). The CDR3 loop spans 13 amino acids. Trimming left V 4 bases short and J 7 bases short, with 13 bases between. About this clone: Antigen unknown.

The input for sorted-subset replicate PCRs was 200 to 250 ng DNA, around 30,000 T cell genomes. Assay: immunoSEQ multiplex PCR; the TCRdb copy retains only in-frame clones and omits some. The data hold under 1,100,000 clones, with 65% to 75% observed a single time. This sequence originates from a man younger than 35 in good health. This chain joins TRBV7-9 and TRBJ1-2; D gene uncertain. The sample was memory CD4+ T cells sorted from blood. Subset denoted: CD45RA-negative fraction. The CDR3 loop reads CASSWTDYFGYTF. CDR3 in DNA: TGTGCCAGCAGCTGGACGGACTATTTTGGCTACACCTTC.